The 15 T cell receptor beta chains below all came from one sample that was sequenced in a study of molecular identifiers for immune sequencing clone quantification. A single record per CDR3 protein comes from TCRdb applying MiXCR to the PCR reads. The sample has about 500,000 distinct CDR3 sequences, about 21% seen once. Input material: naive CD8+ T cells from blood, with Jurkat cell RNA spiked in. The subset is: FACS-sorted CD8+CD4-CCR7+CD45RA+ naive T cells. The receptors shown here come from a human donor in good health. Some libraries in this study had Jurkat cell RNA spiked in.

This clonotype has ten or more counts. The rearrangement links TRBV6-1 to TRBJ1-2, with 10 bases matching TRBD1. CDR1 is MNHNS, CDR2 SASEGT, per germline. The CDR3 sequence is 18 residues long. V shed 1 base, J shed 2 bases, and the junction held 10 bases outside the gene matches. The CDR3 nucleotides are TGTGCCAGCAGTGAAGTCGTGACAGGGGGCGCGGGAAACTATGGCTACACCTTC. Amino acids: CASSEVVTGGAGNYGYTF.

J is TRBJ2-1 and V is TRBV27; 10 bases map to TRBD2. Germline CDR1 reads MNHEY; CDR2 reads SMNVEV (reference sequence). The CDR3 totals 15 residues. The V gene end was trimmed by 3 bases and the J gene end by 9 bases; junction bases not matched to a gene: 8. DNA for the CDR3: TGTGCCAGCAGTTTTCAAGCGGGAGGGCTTGGTGAGCAGTTCTTC. It specifies CASSFQAGGLGEQFF.

This chain links TRBV4-3 with TRBJ2-7; D gene uncertain. V was cut by 0 bases and J by 2 bases, with 11 bases left in between. Germline lookup yields CDR1 LGHNA and CDR2 YSLEER. The CDR3 contains 15 residues. CDR3 protein: CASSQDRYGPYEQYF. As DNA, the CDR3 is TGCGCCAGCAGCCAAGATCGGTACGGCCCCTACGAGCAGTACTTC.

This clonotype turned up a few times. The rearrangement joins TRBV27 to TRBJ2-7; the match to TRBD2 covers 10 bases. V shed 4 bases and J 4 bases; nucleotides not matched to a gene: 4. There are 14 residues in the CDR3. The germline gives CDR1 MNHEY, CDR2 SMNVEV (reference sequence). The CDR3 region is CASSSMTSGYEQYF. Written as DNA, the CDR3 is TGTGCCAGCAGTTCCATGACTAGCGGGTACGAGCAGTACTTC.

CDR3 in DNA: TGTGCCAGCAGCCGAACGACTAGCAGCGAGCAGTACTTC. This encodes CASSRTTSSEQYF. V usage is TRBV7-3 and J usage is TRBJ2-7; TRBD2 agrees at 7 bases. V was pared by 5 bases and J by 6 bases, with 7 bases of the junction left unmatched. Germline V gives CDR1 SGHTA, CDR2 FQGTGA. The CDR3 runs 13 residues. The full variable domain, its missing parts supplied by reference TRBV7-3 and TRBJ2-7, is GAGVSQTPSNKVTEKGKYVELRCDPISGHTALYWYRQSLGQGPEFLIYFQGTGAADDSGLPNDRFFAVRPEGSVSTLKIQRTERGDSAVYLCASSRTTSSEQYFGPGTRLTVT.

This clonotype has a count of ten or more. The chain combines TRBV29-1 with TRBJ1-1, with unresolved D. Germline V gene sequence: CDR1 SQVTM, CDR2 ANQGSEA. The length of the CDR3 is 11 residues. Between the trimmed V and J ends, which lost 4 bases and 1 base, there was a span of 4 bases. CDR3 bases: TGCAGCGTTGGCGAGAACACTGAAGCTTTCTTT. The encoded protein is CSVGENTEAFF.

A few counts support this clonotype. This chain joins TRBV25-1 and TRBJ2-1; no clear D gene. The ends were cut back, 5 bases at V and 3 bases at J, with 11 bases in the middle. Germline CDR1 and CDR2: MGHDK and SYGVNS. The length of the CDR3 is 14 residues. The CDR3 coding sequence is TGTGCCAGCAGTAGCGTCGCCGTCTACAATGAGCAGTTCTTC. Its translation is CASSSVAVYNEQFF.

The V gene is TRBV19, the J gene TRBJ1-1; D might be TRBD1 (5 bases). CDR3 length: 12 residues. Germline loops: CDR1 LNHDA, CDR2 SQIVND (reference sequence). Trimming left V 7 bases short and J 4 bases short, with 10 bases between. The CDR3 loop reads CASTEGSTEAFF. The DNA of the CDR3 is TGTGCCAGTACCGAGGGGAGCACTGAAGCTTTCTTT.

As for this clonotype: One junction end does not reproduce the germline sequence, and a read error may be involved. This chain links TRBV12-3 or TRBV12-4 with TRBJ1-3; D may be TRBD1 (5 bases). The CDR3 has 14 residues. CDR3 sequence: CAGSLGTSGNTIYF. The CDR3 bases are TGTGCCGGCAGTTTAGGGACGTCTGGAAACACCATATATTTT.

The chain uses TRBV12-3 or TRBV12-4 and TRBJ1-3, with D perhaps TRBD1 (5 bases). The V end was cut by 6 bases, the J end by 0 bases, with 15 bases between. CDR3 length: 16 residues. CDR3 in amino acids: CASSPPGPVSGNTIYF. The CDR3 region has the DNA TGTGCCAGCAGCCCACCAGGGCCCGTCTCTGGAAACACCATATATTTT.

This clonotype appeared a few times. The rearrangement joins TRBV12-5 to TRBJ2-5, with TRBD1 matching over 10 bases. Trimming cost V 6 bases and J 3 bases; bases outside gene matches: 4. Germline lookup yields CDR1 LGHNT and CDR2 FRNRAP. The CDR3 sequence is 14 residues long. The CDR3 DNA reads TGTGCTAGTGGCCGCGGGACAGGGGAAGAGACCCAGTACTTC. Encoded protein: CASGRGTGEETQYF. Combining the CDR3 with reference TRBV12-5 and TRBJ2-5 gives the whole variable domain DARVTQTPRHKVTEMGQEVTMRCQPILGHNTVFWYRQTMMQGLELLAYFRNRAPLDDSGMPKDRFSAEMPDATLATLKIQPSEPRDSAVYFCASGRGTGEETQYFGPGTRLLVL.

This clonotype was counted many times. The chain recombines TRBV28 with TRBJ2-7; D gene uncertain. V was trimmed by 2 bases and J by 2 bases, leaving 10 bases between them. The CDR3 is 14 residues long. CDR1 MDHEN and CDR2 SYDVKM come from the germline V gene. The CDR3 nucleotides are TGTGCCAGCAGTTTAGCTATTGGGGCCTACGAGCAGTACTTC. Translating gives CASSLAIGAYEQYF.

There are a few counts of this clonotype. The J gene is TRBJ1-4, the V gene TRBV10-2; a possible D gene is TRBD1 (6 bases). The CDR3 covers 15 residues. The germline V and J ends were trimmed by 3 bases and 8 bases, with 16 bases remaining between them. The germline V gene encodes CDR1 WSHSY and CDR2 SAAADI. This CDR3 reads CASSDPGGGSEKLFF. In DNA form, the CDR3 reads TGCGCCAGCAGTGACCCGGGGGGCGGCTCAGAAAAACTGTTTTTT.

Notes on this clonotype: A read error may explain this, as a much larger clone is one base away. V and J are TRBV6-5 and TRBJ1-4; the D is unclear. CDR1 and CDR2 (germline): MNHEY, SVGAGI. The CDR3 consists of 13 residues. CDR3 in DNA: TGTGCCAGCAGTTACAACAGTAATGAAAAACTGCTTTTT. Translated, it gives CASSYNSNEKLLF.

This clonotype was counted a few times. The genes are TRBV19 and TRBJ2-6; D could derive from TRBD1 or TRBD2 (5 bases each). Germline V gives CDR1 LNHDA, CDR2 SQIVND (reference sequence). V lost 4 bases to trimming and J lost 2 bases, with 6 bases between them. This CDR3 is 14 amino acids long. The CDR3 here is CASSTGPGANVLTF. The CDR3 nucleotides read TGTGCCAGTAGTACGGGACCTGGGGCCAACGTCCTGACTTTC.